The 29 T cell receptor beta chains below were found in one sample sequenced in a study of blood T cell repertoires in COVID-19. Produced via immunoSEQ multiplex PCR; TCRdb's table is partial and in-frame only. The data contain fewer than 350,000 clones, about 86% of them singletons. The sample taken for sequencing was peripheral blood. These receptors all stem from a woman in her 30s with COVID-19, enrolled during active disease.

V and J are TRBV6-1 and TRBJ2-7; D unclear. Trimming cost V 1 base and J 5 bases, with 12 bases left between them. CDR3 length equals 14 residues. CDR1 is MNHNS, CDR2 SASEGT, per germline. Written as DNA, the CDR3 is TGTGCCAGCAGTGAAGGCGCCGGGTTTCACGAGCAGTACTTC. It specifies CASSEGAGFHEQYF.

This clone appeared once. The gene calls are TRBV20-1 and TRBJ2-7; the match to TRBD2 covers 11 bases. The CDR3 contains 17 residues. Germline loops: CDR1 DFQATT, CDR2 SNEGSKA (reference sequence). The ends lost 3 bases at V and 1 base at J; junction bases unmatched: 11. The CDR3 is CSASSFLRTSGSYEQYF. Here the CDR3 DNA reads TGCAGTGCTAGTTCGTTTCTTAGGACTAGCGGGTCCTACGAGCAGTACTTC.

The chain is built from TRBV25-1 and TRBJ2-3; the D gene is possibly TRBD2 (6 bases). The CDR3 sequence is 13 residues long. With 8 bases removed from V and 4 bases from J, the gap between germline ends came to 13 bases. Germline V gene sequence: CDR1 MGHDK, CDR2 SYGVNS. CDR3 DNA sequence: TGTGCCAGCTGTCCGAGCGGGTCAGATACGCAGTATTTT. Its protein is CASCPSGSDTQYF.

The chain joins TRBV6-5 to TRBJ1-6; weak D call: TRBD1 (5 bases). This CDR3 region has 15 residues. Trimming removed 5 bases at V and 7 bases at J, with 15 bases between. Germline V gene lookup returns CDR1 MNHEY and CDR2 SVGAGI. The CDR3 protein is CASSPGGGRNSPLHF. DNA of the CDR3: TGTGCCAGCAGTCCCGGGGGGGGGAGAAATTCACCCCTCCACTTT.

The genes are TRBV24-1 and TRBJ2-5; D is ambiguous. The V gene's germline CDR1 is KGHDR and CDR2 SFDVKD. The CDR3 contains 11 residues. The V gene lost 9 bases and the J gene lost 4 bases, with 8 bases spanning the gap. The CDR3 coding sequence is TGTGCCACCGGGCCTCGAGAGACCCAGTACTTC. Amino acid sequence: CATGPRETQYF.

The chain combines TRBV5-1 with TRBJ2-7; 13 nucleotides agree with TRBD2. V dropped 4 bases and J dropped 6; count of bases not matched to a gene: 13. The CDR3 runs to 17 residues. The V gene's germline CDR1 is SGHRS and CDR2 YFSETQ. The CDR3 coding sequence is TGCGCCAGCAGCGGGGTGGGGACTAGCGGGGCCCCGGGCGAGCAGTACTTC. As protein: CASSGVGTSGAPGEQYF.

The chain recombines TRBV28 with TRBJ2-1; no firm D call. V was pared by 1 base and J by 7 bases, with 11 bases between. The CDR3 contains 14 residues. Germline V gene data show CDR1 as MDHEN and CDR2 as SYDVKM. This CDR3 is CASSLYTGWNEQFF. The CDR3 DNA reads as TGTGCCAGCAGTTTATACACGGGTTGGAATGAGCAGTTCTTC.

The chain carries TRBV6-5 and TRBJ2-7, with a possible D match to TRBD2 (5 bases). Per germline, CDR1 MNHEY and CDR2 SVGAGI. Trimming left V 0 bases short and J 3 bases short, with 12 bases between. The CDR3 loop spans 15 amino acids. CDR3 DNA: TGTGCCAGCAGTTACTCCCCGACTACCAACTACGAGCAGTACTTC. It yields the protein CASSYSPTTNYEQYF.

The CDR3 loop reads CASSLGQVGYSYEQYF. The CDR3 DNA reads as TGTGCCAGCAGCCTAGGACAGGTGGGCTACTCCTACGAGCAGTACTTC. This chain links TRBV14 with TRBJ2-7; TRBD1 aligns across 7 bases. Germline CDR1 and CDR2: SGHDN and FVKESK. Trimming removed 4 bases from V and 0 bases from J; junction bases left unmatched: 9. There are 16 residues in the CDR3.

The chain employs TRBV27 and TRBJ2-3; 7 bases fit TRBD2. This CDR3 has 16 residues. CDR1 is MNHEY and CDR2 is SMNVEV in the germline V gene (reference sequence). J was trimmed by 2 bases and V by 3 bases; bases with no gene match: 8. The CDR3 spells CASSLVKRGYTDTQYF. The CDR3 coding sequence is TGTGCCAGCAGTTTGGTTAAGCGGGGCTACACAGATACGCAGTATTTT.

The gene calls are TRBV5-5 and TRBJ2-1, with 7 bases identical to TRBD2. Per germline, CDR1 SGHKS and CDR2 YYEKEE (reference sequence). This CDR3 spans 15 amino acids. V trimming: 6 bases; J trimming: 0 bases; junction bases outside the gene matches: 6. The CDR3 protein is CASTRAGTSYNEQFF. The DNA of the CDR3 is TGTGCCAGCACCAGAGCGGGGACCTCCTACAATGAGCAGTTCTTC.

This clone has just one count. The V call is TRBV7-8, the J call TRBJ2-1, with 9 bases that match TRBD2. Trimming took 0 bases from V and 0 from J; bases not matched to a gene: 3. There are 17 residues in the CDR3. The germline CDR1 and CDR2 sequences are SGHVS and FQNEAQ. In DNA, the CDR3 is TGTGCCAGCAGCTTAGCTTTAGCGGGGGTCTCCTACAATGAGCAGTTCTTC. This gives the protein CASSLALAGVSYNEQFF.

The genes are TRBV15 and TRBJ1-2; 9 bases map to TRBD1. The V gene's germline CDR1 is LNHNV and CDR2 YYDKDF (reference sequence). Trimming at V came to 4 bases and at J to 8 bases, leaving 11 bases not matched to a gene. The CDR3 spans 15 residues. The CDR3 is CATSTGRDRVSGYTF. The CDR3 coding sequence is TGTGCCACCAGCACTGGCCGGGACAGGGTTTCAGGCTACACCTTC.

The V and J genes are TRBV7-7 and TRBJ2-5; tentative D call: TRBD2 (5 bases). The length of the CDR3 is 13 residues. CDR1 is SSHAT, CDR2 FNYEAQ, per germline (reference sequence). Deletions cut 8 bases from V and 5 bases from J, with 15 bases between. CDR3 amino acids: CASAERDTETQYF. CDR3 coding DNA: TGTGCCAGCGCGGAGAGGGATACGGAGACCCAGTACTTC.

V usage is TRBV5-4 and J usage is TRBJ1-1; TRBD1 matches at 10 bases. Trimming cost V 4 bases and J 5 bases; bases outside gene matches: 5. Germline V CDR1 and CDR2: SGHNT, YYREEE (reference sequence). The CDR3 extends over 14 amino acids. In DNA form, the CDR3 reads TGTGCCAGCAGCCCGGACAGGGGGGGGACTGAAGCTTTCTTT. It yields the protein CASSPDRGGTEAFF.

The table lists this clone with a few counts. J is TRBJ2-5 and V is TRBV5-6; TRBD1 might be the D (5 bases). Germline V gene lookup returns CDR1 SGHDT and CDR2 YYEEEE. This CDR3 is 15 amino acids long. The ends were cut back, 1 base at V and 4 bases at J, with 14 bases in the middle. This CDR3 reads CASSLLKGRGETQYF. CDR3 DNA: TGTGCCAGCAGCTTGTTGAAAGGAAGGGGAGAGACCCAGTACTTC.

This clone was detected a few times. The chain employs TRBV19 and TRBJ1-4, with 7 bases aligning to TRBD1. Looked up from germline, CDR1 is LNHDA and CDR2 is SQIVND (reference sequence). V shed 1 base and J 7 bases; nucleotides not matched to a gene: 6. The CDR3 contains 15 residues. CDR3 sequence: CASSIVLGQVEKLFF. The DNA of the CDR3 is TGTGCCAGTAGTATAGTCCTTGGACAGGTTGAAAAACTGTTTTTT.

The V call is TRBV27, the J call TRBJ1-1; D is uncertain. V was cut by 5 bases and J by 4 bases, with 14 bases left in between. Germline CDR1 and CDR2: MNHEY and SMNVEV (reference sequence). This CDR3 has 14 residues. The CDR3 loop reads CASSLNSGGTEAFF. DNA for the CDR3: TGTGCCAGCAGTCTCAATTCGGGAGGCACTGAAGCTTTCTTT.

The gene calls are TRBV11-2 and TRBJ1-3, with D unclear. Trimming pared 1 base from V and 1 base from J, leaving 11 bases between. The CDR3 contains 16 residues. Germline CDR1 and CDR2: SGHAT and FQNNGV. CDR3 DNA: TGTGCCAGCAGCTTAGTAGGACTGACATCTGGAAACACCATATATTTT. Its protein product is CASSLVGLTSGNTIYF.

V gene TRBV15 combines with J gene TRBJ1-5, with 7 bases lining up with TRBD1. CDR1 LNHNV and CDR2 YYDKDF come from the germline V gene (reference sequence). With 1 base clipped from V and 8 bases from J, the junction kept 11 bases outside the gene matches. CDR3 size: 16 residues. Here the CDR3 reads CATSRGTGGDLEPQHF. CDR3 DNA sequence: TGTGCCACCAGCAGAGGGACAGGTGGGGACCTGGAGCCCCAGCATTTT.

V is TRBV5-4 and J is TRBJ2-7; 7 bases line up with TRBD2. This CDR3 region has 15 residues. CDR1 is SGHNT and CDR2 is YYREEE in the germline V gene (reference sequence). J was trimmed by 0 bases and V by 0 bases; bases with no gene match: 3. The CDR3 protein is CASSLERGGSYEQYF. The CDR3 nucleotides read TGTGCCAGCAGCTTGGAGCGGGGAGGCTCCTACGAGCAGTACTTC.

The chain is built from TRBV10-3 and TRBJ1-2; 7 nucleotides align to TRBD1. V lost 8 bases to trimming and J lost 4 bases; unmatched junction nucleotides: 4. The germline gives CDR1 ENHRY, CDR2 SYGVKD. The CDR3 sequence is 12 residues long. CDR3 sequence: CAIGTEGYGYTF. For the CDR3, the DNA is TGTGCCATCGGGACAGAGGGCTATGGCTACACCTTC.

V is TRBV5-1 and J is TRBJ2-6; TRBD2 aligns across 9 bases. J was trimmed by 0 bases and V by 6 bases; bases with no gene match: 7. CDR3 size: 17 residues. Per germline, CDR1 SGHRS and CDR2 YFSETQ. The CDR3 region is CASTWSSGNSGANVLTF. CDR3 DNA: TGCGCCAGCACATGGTCTAGCGGGAACTCTGGGGCCAACGTCCTGACTTTC.

V is TRBV27 and J is TRBJ2-1; 9 bases line up with TRBD2. CDR1 and CDR2 from the germline V gene are MNHEY and SMNVEV (reference sequence). After removal of 3 bases from V and 5 bases from J, the junction contained 8 bases not matched to a gene. This CDR3 is built from 16 residues. The CDR3 loop is CASSLGSGGPNNEQFF. The CDR3 DNA reads as TGTGCCAGCAGTTTGGGTAGCGGGGGACCCAACAATGAGCAGTTCTTC.

The chain uses TRBV5-1 and TRBJ2-7, with D perhaps TRBD2 (7 bases). V was trimmed by 1 base and J by 5 bases, leaving 13 bases between them. This CDR3 region has 14 residues. Germline CDR1 and CDR2: SGHRS and YFSETQ. The CDR3 spells CASSLWGGRDEQYF. The DNA for the CDR3 is TGCGCCAGCAGCTTGTGGGGGGGCCGTGACGAGCAGTACTTC.

The chain couples TRBV10-1 to TRBJ1-1, with no clear D. The V gene lost 2 bases and the J gene lost 5 bases, with 12 bases spanning the gap. CDR1 WNHNN and CDR2 SYGVQD come from the germline V gene (reference sequence). CDR3 size: 14 residues. The CDR3 region has the DNA TGCGCCAGCAGTGAGCGGAGGCCGGGGACTGAAGCTTTCTTT. It specifies CASSERRPGTEAFF.

The rearrangement uses TRBV5-1 and TRBJ1-1; the D is unclear. V lost 6 bases to trimming and J lost 1 base, with 13 bases between them. The CDR3 has 14 residues. Germline V lookup: CDR1 SGHRS, CDR2 YFSETQ. The CDR3 bases are TGCGCCAGCACCGAGGTCCCATCGAACACTGAAGCTTTCTTT. Translation gives CASTEVPSNTEAFF.

The chain carries TRBV11-3 and TRBJ2-4; the D is unclear. V was cut by 4 bases and J by 13 bases, with 32 bases left in between. The CDR3 is 18 amino acids. Germline V gene data show CDR1 as SGHNT and CDR2 as YENEEA. As DNA, the CDR3 is TGTGCCAGCAGCTGTAGCCCCCCACCAAAAGGTCTTAAGGCCCGACAGTACTTC. This translates into CASSCSPPPKGLKARQYF.

This chain connects TRBV5-1 to TRBJ2-5, with 7 positions matching TRBD1. CDR3 length equals 14 residues. J was trimmed by 3 bases and V by 0 bases; bases with no gene match: 2. CDR1 SGHRS and CDR2 YFSETQ come from the germline V gene. Here the CDR3 reads CASSLATGKETQYF. CDR3 bases: TGCGCCAGCAGCTTGGCGACAGGGAAAGAGACCCAGTACTTC.